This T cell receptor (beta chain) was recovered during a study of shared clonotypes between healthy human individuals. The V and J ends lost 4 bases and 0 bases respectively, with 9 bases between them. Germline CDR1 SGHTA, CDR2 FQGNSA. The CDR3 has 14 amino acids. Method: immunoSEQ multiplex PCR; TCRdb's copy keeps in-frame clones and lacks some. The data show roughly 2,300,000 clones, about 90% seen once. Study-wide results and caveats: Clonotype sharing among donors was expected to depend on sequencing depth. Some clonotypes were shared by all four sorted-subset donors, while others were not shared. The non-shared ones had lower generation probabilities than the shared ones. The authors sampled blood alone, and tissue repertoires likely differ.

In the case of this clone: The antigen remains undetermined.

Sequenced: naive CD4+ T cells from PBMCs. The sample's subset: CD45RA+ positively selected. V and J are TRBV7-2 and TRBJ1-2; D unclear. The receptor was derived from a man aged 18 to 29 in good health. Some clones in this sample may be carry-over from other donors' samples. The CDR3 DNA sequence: TGTGCCAGCAGCTCCTCTAGGGCTAACTATGGCTACACCTTC. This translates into CASSSSRANYGYTF.